The rows below give T cell receptor beta chains drawn from one sample of a study of vaccination effects on CD4 cells after COVID-19. These receptors' antigens are unknown. Sequencing was performed with immunoSEQ multiplex PCR; in TCRdb, only in-frame clones are kept and a portion is missing. The sample has about 57,000 clones; just under 80% are singletons. The starting material was CD4+ T cells from PBMCs cultured without peptide, obtained after COVID-19 vaccination. The receptors originated from a human donor who received a COVID-19 vaccine. Each CDR3 is given with its conserved first and last residue. The D gene is left open where the match is weak. The listing skips clone size in some rows; elsewhere it reads once, few, many or a size class.

abundance | d_gene | j_gene | v_gene | CDR3aa | CDR3nt
. | . | TRBJ2-1 | TRBV4-3 | CASSQAGGRNEQFF | TGCGCCAGCAGCCAAGCCGGGGGCCGCAATGAGCAGTTCTTC
. | TRBD1 | TRBJ1-6 | TRBV9 | CASSDLQGGSLHF | TGTGCCAGCAGTGATCTTCAGGGGGGGTCTCTCCACTTT
. | TRBD1 | TRBJ1-3 | TRBV29-1 | CSAKTGAGNTIYF | TGCAGCGCCAAGACAGGGGCTGGAAACACCATATATTTT
once | . | TRBJ1-4 | TRBV19 | CASSSYEATNEKLFF | TGTGCCAGTAGTTCCTACGAAGCAACTAATGAAAAACTGTTTTTT
. | . | TRBJ2-3 | TRBV12-5 | CASGLGTKGDYRTDTQYF | TGTGCTAGTGGTTTGGGGACGAAGGGGGACTACCGCACAGATACGCAGTATTTT
few | . | TRBJ1-2 | TRBV6-5 | CASNRLGTDYGYTF | TGTGCCAGTAATCGACTTGGGACGGATTATGGCTACACCTTC
once | . | TRBJ2-4 | TRBV19 | CASSIGGARAKNIQYF | TGTGCCAGTAGTATAGGGGGGGCGCGGGCCAAAAACATTCAGTACTTC
. | TRBD1 | TRBJ1-2 | TRBV30 | CAKARGPYYGYTF | TGTGCCAAAGCCAGGGGGCCATACTATGGCTACACCTTC
. | . | TRBJ2-7 | TRBV2 | CASSDVGSYEQYF | TGTGCCAGCAGTGATGTGGGCTCCTACGAGCAGTACTTC
. | . | TRBJ2-2 | TRBV24-1 | CATSDPTHGGTGELFF | TGTGCCACCAGTGATCCGACCCATGGAGGGACCGGGGAGCTGTTTTTT
. | . | TRBJ1-1 | TRBV7-6 | CASSLAMGTGSEAFF | TGTGCCAGCAGCTTAGCGATGGGTACCGGGAGCGAAGCTTTCTTT
. | TRBD1 | TRBJ1-2 | TRBV2 | CASRQTGGDYGYTF | TGTGCCAGCAGGCAGACAGGGGGTGACTATGGCTACACCTTC
. | . | TRBJ1-5 | TRBV5-8 | CASSPQSRALYSNQPQHF | TGTGCCAGCAGCCCCCAGAGCAGGGCTCTATATAGCAATCAGCCCCAGCATTTT
. | . | TRBJ2-7 | TRBV5-1 | CASSLEGQAYEQYF | TGCGCCAGCAGCTTGGAGGGGCAGGCCTACGAGCAGTACTTC
once | . | TRBJ1-4 | TRBV5-1 | CASSQGLREKLFF | TGCGCCAGCAGCCAGGGACTGAGGGAAAAACTGTTTTTT
. | TRBD2 | TRBJ2-1 | TRBV4-2 | CASSQASSGARSYNEQFF | TGTGCCAGCAGCCAAGCGTCTAGCGGGGCCCGCTCCTACAATGAGCAGTTCTTC
. | . | TRBJ1-2 | TRBV7-2 | CASSLGGPAEPYGYTF | TGTGCCAGCAGCTTAGGTGGCCCAGCCGAACCGTATGGCTACACCTTC
. | . | TRBJ2-3 | TRBV27 | CASSSYWVNTDTQYF | TGTGCCAGCAGTTCCTATTGGGTAAACACAGATACGCAGTATTTT
. | . | TRBJ1-1 | TRBV5-8 | CASSLAGMLGSRGSTEAFF | TGTGCCAGCAGCTTGGCGGGTATGTTAGGGTCCCGAGGGAGCACTGAAGCTTTCTTT
. | TRBD2 | TRBJ2-1 | TRBV6-1 | CASSELAGGHNEQFF | TGTGCCAGCAGTGAACTAGCGGGAGGGCACAATGAGCAGTTCTTC
. | TRBD2 | TRBJ2-3 | TRBV5-1 | CASSLERGPRDTQYF | TGCGCCAGCAGCTTGGAGCGGGGGCCTCGAGATACGCAGTATTTT
few | . | TRBJ1-2 | TRBV5-4 | CASSPGGGGYGYTF | TGTGCCAGCAGCCCTGGGGGCGGTGGCTATGGCTACACCTTC
. | . | TRBJ2-7 | TRBV29-1 | CSVAGGTVSYEQYF | TGCAGCGTGGCCGGAGGGACAGTCTCCTACGAGCAGTACTTC
. | TRBD1 | TRBJ2-7 | TRBV7-3 | CASSLKGSAGRGPWKQYF | TGTGCCAGCAGCTTAAAAGGTTCGGCGGGCAGGGGGCCCTGGAAGCAGTACTTC
. | . | TRBJ2-1 | TRBV4-3 | CASSHRQRSTYNEQFF | TGCGCCAGCAGCCATCGGCAGCGGAGTACCTACAATGAGCAGTTCTTC
. | . | TRBJ2-1 | TRBV29-1 | CSAASGHEQFF | TGCAGCGCCGCCTCAGGGCATGAGCAGTTCTTC
. | TRBD1 | TRBJ1-5 | TRBV6-5 | CASSIQTGSNQPQHF | TGTGCCAGCAGTATACAGACAGGGTCCAATCAGCCCCAGCATTTT
. | TRBD2 | TRBJ2-1 | TRBV6-5 | CASSSRLAGGSTEQFF | TGTGCCAGCAGTTCCCGACTAGCGGGAGGGAGTACTGAGCAGTTCTTC
. | . | TRBJ1-2 | TRBV29-1 | CSVDGQNYGYTF | TGCAGCGTTGACGGACAGAACTATGGCTACACCTTC
. | . | TRBJ1-2 | TRBV24-1 | CATSDGTAYGYTF | TGTGCCACCAGTGATGGGACGGCATATGGCTACACCTTC
. | . | TRBJ1-6 | TRBV29-1 | CSAKVGGNNSPLHF | TGCAGCGCCAAAGTGGGGGGGAATAATTCACCCCTCCACTTT
. | . | TRBJ1-3 | TRBV5-5 | CASSPSWNTIYF | TGTGCCAGCAGCCCTTCTTGGAACACCATATATTTT
. | TRBD1 | TRBJ2-5 | TRBV9 | CASSFRTGGETQYF | TGTGCCAGCAGCTTCCGGACAGGGGGAGAGACCCAGTACTTC
. | . | TRBJ1-5 | TRBV6-5 | CASSDGLSNQPQHF | TGTGCCAGCAGCGACGGACTAAGCAATCAGCCCCAGCATTTT
once | TRBD2 | TRBJ2-1 | TRBV9 | CASSPLAGGTYNEQFF | TGTGCCAGCAGCCCGCTAGCGGGGGGCACATACAATGAGCAGTTCTTC
. | . | TRBJ2-3 | TRBV4-2 | CASSQDPGPLDTQYF | TGTGCCAGCAGCCAAGACCCGGGACCCCTGGATACGCAGTATTTT
. | . | TRBJ1-1 | TRBV6-2/TRBV6-3 | CASSSMRGAGTEAFF | TGTGCCAGCAGCTCCATGCGGGGGGCAGGCACTGAAGCTTTCTTT
. | TRBD2 | TRBJ2-1 | TRBV29-1 | CSVGGSGSWNEQFF | TGCAGCGTGGGGGGGTCAGGGTCGTGGAATGAGCAGTTCTTC
. | . | TRBJ2-7 | TRBV7-2 | CASSLGGPPHPYEQYF | TGTGCCAGCAGCTTAGGGGGGCCGCCCCACCCCTACGAGCAGTACTTC
few | TRBD2 | TRBJ2-7 | TRBV10-1 | CASSGSPSGAYEQYF | TGCGCCAGCAGTGGATCCCCTAGCGGGGCCTACGAGCAGTACTTC
. | TRBD2 | TRBJ2-1 | TRBV4-1 | CASSQDLAGVYNEQFF | TGCGCCAGCAGCCAAGACCTAGCGGGGGTCTACAATGAGCAGTTCTTC
. | . | TRBJ1-5 | TRBV6-5 | CASSYGRGFGQPQHF | TGTGCCAGCAGTTATGGAAGGGGCTTTGGGCAGCCCCAGCATTTT
. | . | TRBJ1-3 | TRBV5-5 | CASSLVSSGNTIYF | TGTGCCAGCAGCTTGGTCAGCTCTGGAAACACCATATATTTT
once | . | TRBJ2-3 | TRBV9 | CASSAGLRTDTQYF | TGTGCCAGCAGCGCCGGGCTTCGCACAGATACGCAGTATTTT
. | . | TRBJ1-5 | TRBV2 | CASSPEDGQPQHF | TGTGCCAGCAGCCCGGAGGACGGCCAGCCCCAGCATTTT
. | TRBD1 | TRBJ2-2 | TRBV5-1 | CASSWRQGNGGELFF | TGCGCCAGCAGCTGGAGACAGGGGAATGGCGGGGAGCTGTTTTTT
. | . | TRBJ1-1 | TRBV6-2/TRBV6-3 | CASSYSIAPQSTEAFF | TGTGCCAGCAGTTACAGTATAGCCCCCCAGAGCACTGAAGCTTTCTTT
. | . | TRBJ2-7 | TRBV5-5 | CASSLAQRHSEQYF | TGTGCCAGCAGCTTGGCCCAGCGTCATTCCGAGCAGTACTTC
. | . | TRBJ2-2 | TRBV18 | CASSVLNTGELFF | TGTGCCAGCTCCGTACTGAACACCGGGGAGCTGTTTTTT
. | TRBD2 | TRBJ2-5 | TRBV6-5 | CASSYVWTSDETQYF | TGTGCCAGCAGTTACGTCTGGACTAGCGATGAGACCCAGTACTTC
. | . | TRBJ1-1 | TRBV7-2 | CASKQRNTEAFF | TGTGCCAGCAAACAGAGGAACACTGAAGCTTTCTTT
. | . | TRBJ1-3 | TRBV4-1 | CASGTVGSGNTIYF | TGCGCCAGCGGTACCGTCGGCTCTGGAAACACCATATATTTT
. | . | TRBJ2-5 | TRBV7-8 | CASSAGRYQETQYF | TGTGCCAGCAGCGCGGGACGATACCAAGAGACCCAGTACTTC
. | . | TRBJ2-1 | TRBV18 | CASSPGGSGSYNEQFF | TGTGCCAGCTCACCGGGTGGTAGCGGTTCCTACAATGAGCAGTTCTTC
. | TRBD1 | TRBJ2-1 | TRBV18 | CASSPQPTGKAEQFF | TGTGCCAGCTCACCACAACCGACAGGGAAGGCTGAGCAGTTCTTC
. | . | TRBJ2-7 | TRBV28 | CASRPPVAGMPHIYEQYF | TGTGCCAGCAGACCCCCCGTGGCGGGAATGCCCCATATCTACGAGCAGTACTTC
. | . | TRBJ2-1 | TRBV13 | CASSRDYNEQFF | TGTGCCAGCAGCAGGGATTACAATGAGCAGTTCTTC
. | TRBD1 | TRBJ2-3 | TRBV28 | CASSSPGQGGTDTQYF | TGTGCCAGCAGTTCCCCCGGACAGGGGGGCACAGATACGCAGTATTTT
. | TRBD2 | TRBJ2-7 | TRBV30 | CAWSVLAVYEQYF | TGTGCCTGGAGTGTACTAGCGGTCTACGAGCAGTACTTC